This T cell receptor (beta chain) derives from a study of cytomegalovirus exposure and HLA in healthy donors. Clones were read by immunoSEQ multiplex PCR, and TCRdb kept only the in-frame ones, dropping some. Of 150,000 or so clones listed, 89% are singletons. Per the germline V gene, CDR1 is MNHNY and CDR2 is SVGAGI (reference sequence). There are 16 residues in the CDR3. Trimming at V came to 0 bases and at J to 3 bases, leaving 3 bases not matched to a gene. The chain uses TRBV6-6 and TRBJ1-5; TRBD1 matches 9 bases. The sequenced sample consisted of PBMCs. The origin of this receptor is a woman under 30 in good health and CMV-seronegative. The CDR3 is CASSYSNRGPNQPQHF. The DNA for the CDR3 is TGTGCCAGCAGTTACTCAAACAGGGGGCCCAATCAGCCCCAGCATTTT.